This T cell receptor (beta chain) was sequenced during a study of T cell responses to AZD1222 COVID-19 vaccine. Study-wide points: Just six people given AZD1222 tested seropositive at baseline. No day 14 peak samples; only post-peak repertoires were characterized. The reported proportion of spike-specific TCRs targeting unmutated variant regions was nearly half.

Comments on this clone: What it binds is unknown.

The ends were cut back, 0 bases at V and 8 bases at J, with 12 bases in the middle. This CDR3 has 14 amino acids. Germline CDR1 and CDR2: SGDLS and YYNGEE. Method: immunoSEQ multiplex PCR; TCRdb's copy keeps in-frame clones and lacks some. The sample lists roughly 170,000 clones, just under 95% occurring once. V and J are TRBV9 and TRBJ1-5; TRBD1 is a possible D gene (5 bases). Sequenced material: peripheral blood, taken on day 0 of AZD1222 vaccination. The clonotype was recovered from an adult in good health. CDR3 loop: CASSVGPGREPQHF. CDR3 sequence (DNA): TGTGCCAGCAGCGTAGGTCCAGGGCGGGAGCCCCAGCATTTT.